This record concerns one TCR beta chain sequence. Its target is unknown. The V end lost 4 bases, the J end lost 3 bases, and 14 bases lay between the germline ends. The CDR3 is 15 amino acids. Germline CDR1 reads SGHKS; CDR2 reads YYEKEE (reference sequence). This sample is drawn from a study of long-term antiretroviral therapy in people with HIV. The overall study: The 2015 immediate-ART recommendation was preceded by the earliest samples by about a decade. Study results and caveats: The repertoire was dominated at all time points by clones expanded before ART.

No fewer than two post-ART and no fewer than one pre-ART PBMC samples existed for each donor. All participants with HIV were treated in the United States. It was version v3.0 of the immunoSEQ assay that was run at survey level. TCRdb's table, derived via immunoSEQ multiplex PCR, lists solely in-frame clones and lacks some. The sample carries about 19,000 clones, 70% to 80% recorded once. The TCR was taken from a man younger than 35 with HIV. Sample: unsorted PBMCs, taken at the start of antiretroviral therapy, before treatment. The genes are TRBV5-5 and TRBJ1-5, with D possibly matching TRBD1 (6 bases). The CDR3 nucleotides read TGTGCCAGCAGCCCGACAGGAGATTTCAATCAGCCCCAGCATTTT. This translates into CASSPTGDFNQPQHF. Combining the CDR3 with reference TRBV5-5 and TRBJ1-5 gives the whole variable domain DAGVTQSPTHLIKTRGQQVTLRCSPISGHKSVSWYQQVLGQGPQFIFQYYEKEERGRGNFPDRFSARQFPNYSSELNVNALLLGDSALYLCASSPTGDFNQPQHFGDGTRLSIL.